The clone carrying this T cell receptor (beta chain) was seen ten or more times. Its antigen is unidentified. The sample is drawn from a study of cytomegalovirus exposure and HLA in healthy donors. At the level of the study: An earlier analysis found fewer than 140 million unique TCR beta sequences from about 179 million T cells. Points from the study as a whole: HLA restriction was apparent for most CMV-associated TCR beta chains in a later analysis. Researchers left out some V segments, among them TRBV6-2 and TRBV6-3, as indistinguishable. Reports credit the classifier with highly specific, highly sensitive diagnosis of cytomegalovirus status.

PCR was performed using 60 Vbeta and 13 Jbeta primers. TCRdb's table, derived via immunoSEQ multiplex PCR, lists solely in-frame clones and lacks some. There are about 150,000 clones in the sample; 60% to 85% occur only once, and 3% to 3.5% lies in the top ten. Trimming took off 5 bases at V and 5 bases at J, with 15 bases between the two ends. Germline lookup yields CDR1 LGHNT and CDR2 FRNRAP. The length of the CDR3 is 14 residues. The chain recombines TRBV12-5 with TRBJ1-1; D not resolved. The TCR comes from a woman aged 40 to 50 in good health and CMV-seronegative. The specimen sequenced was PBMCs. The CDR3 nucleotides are TGTGCTAGTGGTCTACCCATAAAAACGACTGAAGCTTTCTTT. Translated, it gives CASGLPIKTTEAFF.